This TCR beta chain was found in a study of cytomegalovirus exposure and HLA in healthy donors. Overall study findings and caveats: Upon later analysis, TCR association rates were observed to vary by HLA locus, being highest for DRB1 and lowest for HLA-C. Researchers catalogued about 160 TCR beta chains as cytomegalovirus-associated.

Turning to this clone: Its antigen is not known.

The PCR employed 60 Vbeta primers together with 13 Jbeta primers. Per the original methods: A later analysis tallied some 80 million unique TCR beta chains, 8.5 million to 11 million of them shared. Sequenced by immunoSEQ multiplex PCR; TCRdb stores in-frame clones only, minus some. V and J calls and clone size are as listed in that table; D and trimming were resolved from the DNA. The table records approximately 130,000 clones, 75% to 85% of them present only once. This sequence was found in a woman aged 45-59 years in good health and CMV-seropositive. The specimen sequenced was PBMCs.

In nucleotides, the CDR3 is TGTGCCAGCAGCCAGGGATTAAACACCGGGGAGCTGTTTTTT. It codes for CASSQGLNTGELFF. This chain links TRBV7-2 with TRBJ2-2, with D perhaps matching TRBD1 (5 bases). CDR1 and CDR2 (germline): SGHTA, FQGNSA. The V end was cut by 5 bases, the J end by 2 bases, with 9 bases between. This CDR3 has 14 residues.